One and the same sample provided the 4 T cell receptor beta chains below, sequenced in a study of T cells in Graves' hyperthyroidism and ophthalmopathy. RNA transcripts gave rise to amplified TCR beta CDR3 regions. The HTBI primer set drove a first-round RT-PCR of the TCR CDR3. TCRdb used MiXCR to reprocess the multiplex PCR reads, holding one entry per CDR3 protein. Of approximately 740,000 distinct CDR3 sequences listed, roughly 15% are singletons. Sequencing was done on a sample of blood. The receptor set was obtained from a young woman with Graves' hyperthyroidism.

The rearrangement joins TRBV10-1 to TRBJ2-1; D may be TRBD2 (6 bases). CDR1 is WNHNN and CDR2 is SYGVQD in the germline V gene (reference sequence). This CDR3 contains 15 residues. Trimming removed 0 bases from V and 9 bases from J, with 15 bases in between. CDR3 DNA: TGCGCCAGCAGTGAGTCGGTCGGGAGTCCCCGTGAGCAGTTCTTC. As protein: CASSESVGSPREQFF.

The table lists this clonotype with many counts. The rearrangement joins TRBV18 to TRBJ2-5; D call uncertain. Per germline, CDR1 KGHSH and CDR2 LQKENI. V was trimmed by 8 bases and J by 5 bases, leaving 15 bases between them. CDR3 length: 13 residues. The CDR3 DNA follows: TGTGCCAGCCTGATCGATTTAGATGAGACCCAGTACTTC. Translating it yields CASLIDLDETQYF.

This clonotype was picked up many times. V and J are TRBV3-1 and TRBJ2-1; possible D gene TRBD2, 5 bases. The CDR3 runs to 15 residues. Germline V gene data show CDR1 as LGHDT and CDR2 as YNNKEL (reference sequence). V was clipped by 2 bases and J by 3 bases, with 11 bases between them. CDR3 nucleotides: TGTGCCAGCAGCCAACGAGCCGCGGGCTACAATGAGCAGTTCTTC. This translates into CASSQRAAGYNEQFF.

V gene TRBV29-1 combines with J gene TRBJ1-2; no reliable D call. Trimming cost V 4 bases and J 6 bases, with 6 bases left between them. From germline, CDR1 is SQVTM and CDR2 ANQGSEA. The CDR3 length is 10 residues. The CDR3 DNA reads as TGCAGCGTTGGGACTGATGGCTACACCTTC. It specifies CSVGTDGYTF.